The source of this T cell receptor beta chain is a study of CD8 T cells in ankylosing spondylitis. The study's findings and limits: Reactive arthritis synovial fluid and blood previously showed some of these motif variants. Disease-associated clonotypes exhibited CD8+ identity and were relatively infrequent in peripheral blood. As reported, disease-linked clones showed significant enrichment in matched ankylosing spondylitis synovial fluid. Ankylosing spondylitis blood appeared to carry a characteristic TCR beta motif of roughly 8 highly homologous variants.

As concerns this clonotype: The antigen is undetermined.

The CDR3 has 12 amino acids. Germline V gives CDR1 MDHEN, CDR2 SYDVKM. Trimming removed 5 bases from V and 11 bases from J, with 15 bases in between. It was by quantitative 5'-RACE with molecular barcodes that TCR beta libraries were made. MiXCR was run by TCRdb on the 5' RACE reads, yielding one entry per CDR3 protein. Of approximately 300,000 distinct CDR3 sequences in the sample, roughly 8% were seen once. What was sequenced was blood, either unsorted or a sorted T cell fraction (not recorded which). J is TRBJ1-1 and V is TRBV28, with D maybe TRBD1 (6 bases). The sequence derives from a male donor with ankylosing spondylitis. In nucleotides, the CDR3 is TGTGCCAGCAGTCCCCTAGGGGGGTATGCTTTCTTT. It yields the protein CASSPLGGYAFF.